This T cell receptor (beta chain) came from a study of T cell changes during pregnancy in multiple sclerosis. Libraries were prepared by immunoSEQ multiplex PCR; TCRdb keeps only in-frame clonotypes and omits some of them. The table shows 70,000 to 100,000 clones, with over 80% occurring only once. V shed 1 base, J shed 9 bases, and the junction held 7 bases outside the gene matches. From germline, CDR1 is SGHRS and CDR2 YFSETQ. The CDR3 totals 15 residues. This TCR was recovered from a female donor with multiple sclerosis, enrolled in a pregnancy study. This rearrangement joins TRBV5-1 to TRBJ2-1; the match to TRBD2 covers 10 bases. The specimen comprised peripheral blood, sampled in the first trimester of pregnancy. In nucleotides, the CDR3 is TGCGCCAGCAGCTTGATGAGCGGGAGGGGCAGTGAGCAGTTCTTC. Protein sequence: CASSLMSGRGSEQFF.